The rows below give T cell receptor beta chains drawn from one sample of a study of blood T cell repertoires in COVID-19. Using immunoSEQ multiplex PCR, the repertoire was profiled, and TCRdb retains in-frame clones only, with some absent. The sample comprises roughly 100,000 clones, over 75% of which are singletons, and about a sixth rests with the top ten. The source material was peripheral blood. These TCRs come from a woman at least 80 years old with active or convalescent COVID-19. Both conserved end residues are part of each CDR3. The order of the fields is V gene, D gene, J gene, CDR3 length, clone size, CDR3 protein, CDR3 DNA. A D gene is named only where the DNA matches it firmly. Rows give clone size only sometimes, using once, few, many, or a class for an expanded clone.

V: TRBV13
D: -
J: TRBJ1-1
length: 13
size: few
CDR3: CASSLDGGTEAFF
DNA: TGTGCCAGCAGCTTAGATGGCGGCACTGAAGCTTTCTTT

V: TRBV4-3
D: -
J: TRBJ1-1
length: 17
size: -
CDR3: CASSQEPTSGGRGEAFF
DNA: TGCGCCAGCAGCCAAGAGCCGACTTCGGGGGGGAGGGGAGAAGCTTTCTTT

V: TRBV5-4
D: -
J: TRBJ2-5
length: 15
size: -
CDR3: CASSLASRGTETQYF
DNA: TGTGCCAGCAGCTTGGCGTCTCGGGGAACTGAGACCCAGTACTTC

V: TRBV6-5
D: TRBD1
J: TRBJ2-1
length: 15
size: -
CDR3: CASSPPGTGYTEQFF
DNA: TGTGCCAGCAGCCCACCCGGGACAGGGTACACTGAGCAGTTCTTC

V: TRBV4-1
D: -
J: TRBJ1-3
length: 15
size: -
CDR3: CASSSQGEAGNTIYF
DNA: TGCGCCAGCAGCTCGCAAGGGGAGGCTGGAAACACCATATATTTT

V: TRBV5-1
D: TRBD1
J: TRBJ1-6
length: 16
size: -
CDR3: CASSAEGAGYNSPLHF
DNA: TGCGCCAGCAGCGCCGAGGGGGCAGGCTATAATTCACCCCTCCACTTT

V: TRBV6-1
D: TRBD2
J: TRBJ2-1
length: 19
size: -
CDR3: CASSETIPGLASSYNEQFF
DNA: TGTGCCAGCAGTGAGACAATTCCGGGACTAGCGAGTTCCTACAATGAGCAGTTCTTC

V: TRBV29-1
D: TRBD2
J: TRBJ2-5
length: 12
size: once
CDR3: CSVEMGGETQYF
DNA: TGCAGCGTTGAGATGGGAGGGGAGACCCAGTACTTC

V: TRBV7-9
D: -
J: TRBJ2-1
length: 13
size: -
CDR3: CASSLGEDNEQFF
DNA: TGTGCCAGCAGCTTAGGTGAGGACAATGAGCAGTTCTTC

V: TRBV7-9
D: TRBD2
J: TRBJ2-3
length: 16
size: -
CDR3: CASSLGLAGSTDTQYF
DNA: TGTGCCAGCAGCTTAGGTCTAGCGGGGAGCACAGATACGCAGTATTTT

V: TRBV5-4
D: -
J: TRBJ2-3
length: 15
size: -
CDR3: CASTSFTTYTDTQYF
DNA: TGTGCCAGCACATCGTTTACTACCTACACAGATACGCAGTATTTT

V: TRBV7-3
D: -
J: TRBJ2-3
length: 14
size: -
CDR3: CASSPGLATDTQYF
DNA: TGTGCCAGCAGTCCGGGACTGGCCACAGATACGCAGTATTTT

V: TRBV30
D: -
J: TRBJ1-1
length: 11
size: -
CDR3: CASNRYTEAFF
DNA: TGTGCCAGTAACAGGTACACTGAAGCTTTCTTT

V: TRBV30
D: TRBD1
J: TRBJ1-6
length: 13
size: -
CDR3: CAWGTGFNSPLHF
DNA: TGTGCCTGGGGGACAGGGTTTAATTCACCCCTCCACTTT

V: TRBV5-1
D: TRBD2
J: TRBJ2-5
length: 14
size: -
CDR3: CASRSGRGVEPQYF
DNA: TGCGCCAGCCGCTCTGGGCGGGGGGTTGAACCCCAGTACTTC

V: TRBV7-6
D: -
J: TRBJ1-2
length: 15
size: -
CDR3: CASSSTVTGNYGYTF
DNA: TGTGCCAGCAGCTCCACCGTCACAGGAAACTATGGCTACACCTTC

V: TRBV30
D: TRBD2
J: TRBJ2-3
length: 16
size: -
CDR3: CAWSVGLAGGADTQYF
DNA: TGTGCCTGGAGTGTGGGACTAGCGGGAGGCGCAGATACGCAGTATTTT

V: TRBV18
D: -
J: TRBJ1-1
length: 14
size: -
CDR3: CASSPPGGATEAFF
DNA: TGTGCCAGCTCACCACCGGGGGGGGCCACTGAAGCTTTCTTT

V: TRBV19
D: -
J: TRBJ2-7
length: 13
size: -
CDR3: CASSTGLDYEQYF
DNA: TGTGCCAGTAGTACCGGACTCGACTACGAGCAGTACTTC

V: TRBV12-3/TRBV12-4
D: -
J: TRBJ1-1
length: 12
size: -
CDR3: CASSSRTHGDFF
DNA: TGTGCCAGCAGTTCTCGGACGCACGGGGATTTCTTT

V: TRBV6-1
D: -
J: TRBJ1-5
length: 16
size: few
CDR3: CASSGSGTPGNQPQHF
DNA: TGTGCCAGCAGTGGAAGCGGGACACCCGGCAATCAGCCCCAGCATTTT

V: TRBV7-9
D: TRBD2
J: TRBJ2-1
length: 19
size: -
CDR3: CASSLPGTSSAVSYNEQFF
DNA: TGTGCCAGCAGCTTACCCGGGACTAGCTCGGCGGTGTCCTACAATGAGCAGTTCTTC

V: TRBV6-6
D: TRBD2
J: TRBJ2-1
length: 14
size: once
CDR3: CASKAGDSYNEQFF
DNA: TGTGCCAGCAAAGCGGGGGACTCCTACAATGAGCAGTTCTTC

V: TRBV11-1
D: -
J: TRBJ2-5
length: 13
size: -
CDR3: CASSFQDQETQYF
DNA: TGTGCCAGCAGCTTTCAGGACCAAGAGACCCAGTACTTC

V: TRBV6-4
D: TRBD2
J: TRBJ2-1
length: 14
size: -
CDR3: CASSASGGVNEQFF
DNA: TGTGCCAGCTCCGCGTCGGGGGGTGTCAATGAGCAGTTCTTC

V: TRBV19
D: -
J: TRBJ1-2
length: 15
size: -
CDR3: CASSPGTRTNYGYTF
DNA: TGTGCCAGTAGCCCCGGGACACGGACTAACTATGGCTACACCTTC

V: TRBV5-1
D: -
J: TRBJ1-1
length: 14
size: -
CDR3: CASSRVGGRTEAFF
DNA: TGCGCCAGCAGCCGAGTCGGGGGACGAACTGAAGCTTTCTTT

V: TRBV9
D: TRBD2
J: TRBJ2-7
length: 15
size: -
CDR3: CASSTFSGSKYEQYF
DNA: TGTGCCAGCAGCACATTTAGCGGGAGTAAATACGAGCAGTACTTC

V: TRBV5-1
D: TRBD1
J: TRBJ2-2
length: 14
size: once
CDR3: CASTVQGTTGELFF
DNA: TGCGCCAGCACAGTACAGGGGACCACCGGGGAGCTGTTTTTT

V: TRBV27
D: TRBD2
J: TRBJ2-3
length: 14
size: -
CDR3: CASSFGSGGYTQYF
DNA: TGTGCCAGCAGTTTTGGTAGCGGGGGTTATACGCAGTATTTT

V: TRBV6-4
D: TRBD1
J: TRBJ1-5
length: 13
size: -
CDR3: CASGDRPNQPQHF
DNA: TGTGCCAGCGGGGACAGACCTAATCAGCCCCAGCATTTT

V: TRBV7-2
D: TRBD2
J: TRBJ2-7
length: 17
size: -
CDR3: CASSLALAGGVVGEQYF
DNA: TGTGCCAGCAGCTTAGCTCTGGCGGGGGGTGTAGTGGGCGAGCAGTACTTC

V: TRBV9
D: -
J: TRBJ1-1
length: 14
size: -
CDR3: CASSVESMNTEAFF
DNA: TGTGCCAGCAGCGTAGAGAGTATGAACACTGAAGCTTTCTTT

V: TRBV29-1
D: -
J: TRBJ2-2
length: 13
size: -
CDR3: CSVGKGPIGELFF
DNA: TGCAGCGTTGGTAAGGGGCCGATCGGGGAGCTGTTTTTT

V: TRBV6-5
D: -
J: TRBJ1-1
length: 14
size: -
CDR3: CASSSKSQGTEAFF
DNA: TGTGCCAGCAGTTCCAAAAGTCAGGGGACTGAAGCTTTCTTT

V: TRBV12-3/TRBV12-4
D: -
J: TRBJ1-1
length: 13
size: -
CDR3: CASSRYTNTEAFF
DNA: TGTGCCAGCAGCCGGTATACGAACACTGAAGCTTTCTTT

V: TRBV5-1
D: -
J: TRBJ1-6
length: 14
size: -
CDR3: CASSLDQGPSPLHF
DNA: TGCGCCAGCAGCTTGGACCAGGGGCCCTCACCCCTCCACTTT

V: TRBV29-1
D: -
J: TRBJ2-2
length: 13
size: -
CDR3: CSVEGGNTGELFF
DNA: TGCAGCGTTGAAGGAGGGAACACCGGGGAGCTGTTTTTT

V: TRBV28
D: -
J: TRBJ1-5
length: 19
size: -
CDR3: CASSLIWGVDNKRNQPQHF
DNA: TGTGCCAGCAGTTTAATATGGGGGGTGGACAATAAGAGGAATCAGCCCCAGCATTTT

V: TRBV6-6
D: -
J: TRBJ2-7
length: 13
size: -
CDR3: CASRAGNIYEQYF
DNA: TGTGCCAGCAGAGCTGGTAATATATACGAGCAGTACTTC

V: TRBV28
D: TRBD1
J: TRBJ2-7
length: 15
size: -
CDR3: CASSRSADRAHEQYF
DNA: TGTGCCAGCAGCAGATCCGCGGACAGGGCTCACGAGCAGTACTTC

V: TRBV7-8
D: TRBD2
J: TRBJ2-1
length: 15
size: few
CDR3: CASSPGLAGVNEQFF
DNA: TGTGCCAGCAGCCCAGGACTAGCGGGAGTTAATGAGCAGTTCTTC

V: TRBV10-3
D: -
J: TRBJ1-1
length: 14
size: -
CDR3: CAISDPGGSTEAFF
DNA: TGTGCCATCAGTGACCCGGGGGGTAGCACTGAAGCTTTCTTT

V: TRBV9
D: TRBD2
J: TRBJ2-7
length: 15
size: -
CDR3: CASSQTSGGPYEQYF
DNA: TGTGCCAGCAGCCAGACTAGCGGGGGACCCTACGAGCAGTACTTC

V: TRBV12-5
D: -
J: TRBJ1-1
length: 14
size: -
CDR3: CASALESLNTEAFF
DNA: TGTGCTAGTGCCCTAGAGAGCCTAAACACTGAAGCTTTCTTT

V: TRBV19
D: TRBD1
J: TRBJ2-1
length: 15
size: -
CDR3: CASSIGTGRFNEQFF
DNA: TGTGCCAGTAGTATAGGGACAGGGAGGTTCAATGAGCAGTTCTTC

V: TRBV9
D: -
J: TRBJ1-6
length: 14
size: -
CDR3: CASSSSGDGSPLHF
DNA: TGTGCCAGCAGCTCCTCGGGGGATGGATCACCCCTCCACTTT

V: TRBV2
D: -
J: TRBJ2-1
length: 11
size: few
CDR3: CASSVYNEQFF
DNA: TGTGCCAGCAGTGTATACAATGAGCAGTTCTTC

V: TRBV5-6
D: TRBD1
J: TRBJ1-1
length: 16
size: once
CDR3: CASSDTGGRIVTEAFF
DNA: TGTGCCAGCAGCGATACAGGGGGTCGTATAGTTACTGAAGCTTTCTTT

V: TRBV28
D: -
J: TRBJ2-7
length: 13
size: -
CDR3: CASRPQGSYEQYF
DNA: TGTGCCAGCAGACCCCAGGGTAGCTACGAGCAGTACTTC

V: TRBV5-1
D: -
J: TRBJ1-1
length: 14
size: -
CDR3: CASSDGVGATEAFF
DNA: TGCGCCAGCAGCGACGGGGTGGGGGCTACCGAAGCTTTCTTT

V: TRBV27
D: TRBD1
J: TRBJ1-2
length: 15
size: -
CDR3: CASSLESGQFYGYTF
DNA: TGTGCCAGCAGTTTAGAATCGGGACAGTTCTATGGCTACACCTTC

V: TRBV19
D: TRBD1
J: TRBJ1-4
length: 14
size: once
CDR3: CASSNTGGSEKLFF
DNA: TGTGCCAGTAGTAACACAGGGGGCTCCGAAAAACTGTTTTTT

V: TRBV19
D: -
J: TRBJ1-3
length: 13
size: -
CDR3: CASSINRGGTIYF
DNA: TGTGCCAGTAGTATTAATCGGGGAGGCACCATATATTTT

V: TRBV4-3
D: -
J: TRBJ1-2
length: 17
size: -
CDR3: CASSLSPGGLDDYGYTF
DNA: TGCGCCAGCAGCCTATCCCCGGGGGGGCTCGACGACTATGGCTACACCTTC